These 13 T cell receptor beta chains were all obtained from the same sample, sequenced in a study of T cell responses to AZD1222 COVID-19 vaccine. Measured with immunoSEQ multiplex PCR; TCRdb has only the in-frame clones, and not every one. The table has 100,000 or so clones, 80% to 90% seen once. Sequenced here: peripheral blood, sampled on day 0 of AZD1222 vaccination. The receptors were gathered from an adult in good health.

The rearrangement links TRBV4-1 to TRBJ1-2, with unresolved D. Deletions cut 2 bases from V and 3 bases from J, with 10 bases between. The CDR3 length is 14 residues. Per the germline V gene, CDR1 is MGHRA and CDR2 is YSYEKL. This CDR3 is CASSQFLSDYGYTF. Here the CDR3 DNA reads TGCGCCAGCAGCCAATTTCTTTCAGACTATGGCTACACCTTC.

The chain has TRBV3-1 (or the pseudogene TRBV3-2) and TRBJ2-3, with a weak D call TRBD2 (6 bases). The CDR3 runs 14 residues. V lost 5 bases, J lost 4 bases, and 13 bases lay in between. Germline loops: CDR1 LGHDT, CDR2 YNNKEL (reference sequence). DNA for the CDR3: TGTGCCAGCAGCAGGGACTTAAGCTCAGATACGCAGTATTTT. This encodes CASSRDLSSDTQYF.

The chain carries TRBV3-1 (or the pseudogene TRBV3-2) and TRBJ1-3; 12 bases match TRBD1. J gave up 3 bases and V 5 bases, and 5 bases lay outside the gene matches. The CDR3 spans 16 residues. Germline V gene data show CDR1 as LGHDT and CDR2 as YNNKEL (reference sequence). The CDR3 loop is CASSYGTGGVGNTIYF. DNA for the CDR3: TGTGCCAGCAGCTACGGGACAGGGGGCGTTGGAAACACCATATATTTT.

This clone was recorded a few times. For the CDR3, the DNA is TGTGCCAGCAGCTTAGGTTCCGGGGTCGGCAATCAGCCCCAGCATTTT. It is translated as CASSLGSGVGNQPQHF. The V gene is TRBV7-2, the J gene TRBJ1-5; no clear D gene. CDR1 SGHTA and CDR2 FQGNSA come from the germline V gene. Trimming left V 1 base short and J 2 bases short, with 12 bases between. This CDR3 spans 16 amino acids.

The chain employs TRBV20-1 and TRBJ1-2; D is unresolved. Germline assignment: CDR1 DFQATT and CDR2 SNEGSKA (reference sequence). V was trimmed by 0 bases and J by 10 bases, leaving 9 bases between them. This CDR3 region has 11 residues. The DNA for the CDR3 is TGCAGTGCTAGAGATCCCCCCTTCTACACCTTC. Residues: CSARDPPFYTF.

The chain has TRBV5-5 and TRBJ2-6; D not resolved. There are 14 residues in the CDR3. The germline CDR1 and CDR2 sequences are SGHKS and YYEKEE (reference sequence). V shed 0 bases and J shed 5 bases, with 6 bases lying between them. As DNA, the CDR3 is TGTGCCAGCAGCTTGGATCCATGGGCCAACGTCCTGACTTTC. Amino acid sequence: CASSLDPWANVLTF.

V and J are TRBV11-2 and TRBJ2-7; 11 bases match TRBD2. The CDR3 is 16 residues long. The germline V gene encodes CDR1 SGHAT and CDR2 FQNNGV. Trimming took 0 bases from V and 2 from J; bases not matched to a gene: 3. The CDR3 region is CASSLDLLAGAYEQYF. The CDR3 nucleotides are TGTGCCAGCAGCTTAGATCTACTAGCGGGAGCCTACGAGCAGTACTTC. Full variable domain (rest looked up from reference TRBV11-2 and TRBJ2-7): EAGVAQSPRYKIIEKRQSVAFWCNPISGHATLYWYQQILGQGPKLLIQFQNNGVVDDSQLPKDRFSAERLKGVDSTLKIQPAKLEDSAVYLCASSLDLLAGAYEQYFGPGTRLTVT.

The chain has TRBV27 and TRBJ2-3; D may be TRBD1 (5 bases). The CDR3 spans 17 residues. The germline V and J ends were trimmed by 0 bases and 1 base, with 14 bases remaining between them. From germline, CDR1 is MNHEY and CDR2 SMNVEV (reference sequence). The CDR3 nucleotides are TGTGCCAGCAGTTTATCGTCCAGGGTTTTGGGCACAGATACGCAGTATTTT. Protein product: CASSLSSRVLGTDTQYF.

The V and J genes are TRBV4-1 and TRBJ1-1; D gene ambiguous. The CDR3 runs to 15 residues. V shed 3 bases and J shed 0 bases, with 11 bases lying between them. Germline CDR1 is MGHRA and CDR2 is YSYEKL. The CDR3 sequence is CASSHPGRMNTEAFF. CDR3 coding DNA: TGCGCCAGCAGCCATCCCGGACGTATGAACACTGAAGCTTTCTTT.

The chain uses TRBV11-3 and TRBJ2-1; 8 nucleotides match TRBD1. CDR3 size: 14 residues. With V trimmed by 1 base and J by 6 bases, 2 bases remained unmatched. CDR1 and CDR2 from the germline V gene are SGHNT and YENEEA. For the CDR3, the DNA is TGTGCCAGCAGCTTAGGGACAGGGCTCAATGAGCAGTTCTTC. Translation: CASSLGTGLNEQFF.

V usage is TRBV18 and J usage is TRBJ2-7, with 7 positions matching TRBD2. The CDR3 runs to 15 residues. Losses at the gene ends were 6 bases for V and 4 bases for J; bases not matched to a gene: 12. Germline V gene data show CDR1 as KGHSH and CDR2 as LQKENI. The CDR3 here is CASSTARRGIYEQYF. DNA of the CDR3: TGTGCCAGCTCTACCGCTCGGCGGGGGATTTACGAGCAGTACTTC.

This rearrangement joins TRBV9 to TRBJ2-3; 8 nucleotides agree with TRBD2. The V gene's germline CDR1 is SGDLS and CDR2 YYNGEE. V shed 6 bases and J 0 bases; nucleotides not matched to a gene: 3. The CDR3 totals 14 residues. CDR3 coding DNA: TGTGCCAGCAATAGCGGGGAGAGCACAGATACGCAGTATTTT. Protein: CASNSGESTDTQYF.

The table lists this clone with a count of one. The chain couples TRBV7-8 to TRBJ2-1; 9 bases align to TRBD2. V dropped 6 bases and J dropped 5; count of bases not matched to a gene: 11. The CDR3 covers 16 residues. The germline V gene has CDR1 SGHVS and CDR2 FQNEAQ. The CDR3 DNA sequence: TGTGCCAGCAGGGATAGGCGGCTAGCGGGAAACAATGAGCAGTTCTTC. As protein: CASRDRRLAGNNEQFF.